This record covers a single TCR beta chain. Patients chosen for sequencing had shown CD8+CD57+ cell expansion by flow cytometry. The sample comes from a study of CD8+CD57+ T cells in acquired aplastic anemia. V was pared by 0 bases and J by 7 bases, with 1 base between. Germline CDR1 LGHNA, CDR2 YNFKEQ. This CDR3 spans 11 amino acids. Profiling of TCR beta VDJ combinations and CDR3 sequences used genomic DNA as template. TCRdb used MiXCR to reprocess the reads, holding one entry per CDR3 protein. The sample has over 150,000 distinct CDR3 sequences; roughly 48% are singletons. This chain uses TRBV4-2 with TRBJ1-5; no firm D call. The sample taken for sequencing was sorted CD4+, CD8+, or CD8+CD57+ T cells (not recorded which) from PBMCs. This clonotype was sampled from a human donor with aplastic anemia. The CDR3 nucleotides read TGTGCCAGCAGCCAAGAACAGCCCCAGCATTTT. Translation: CASSQEQPQHF.